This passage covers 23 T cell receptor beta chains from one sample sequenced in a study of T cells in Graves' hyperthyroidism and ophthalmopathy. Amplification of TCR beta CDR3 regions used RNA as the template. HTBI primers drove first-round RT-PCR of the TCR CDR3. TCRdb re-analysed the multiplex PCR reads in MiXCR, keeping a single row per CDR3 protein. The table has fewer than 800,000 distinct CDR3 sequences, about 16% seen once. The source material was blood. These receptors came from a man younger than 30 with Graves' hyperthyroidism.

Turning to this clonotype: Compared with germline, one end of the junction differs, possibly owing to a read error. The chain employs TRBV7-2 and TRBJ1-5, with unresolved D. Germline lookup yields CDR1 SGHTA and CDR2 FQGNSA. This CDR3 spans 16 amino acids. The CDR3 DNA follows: TGTGCCAGCAGCCTAGCGACGAGCTATAGCAATCAGCCCCAGCATTTT. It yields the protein CASSLATSYSNQPQHF.

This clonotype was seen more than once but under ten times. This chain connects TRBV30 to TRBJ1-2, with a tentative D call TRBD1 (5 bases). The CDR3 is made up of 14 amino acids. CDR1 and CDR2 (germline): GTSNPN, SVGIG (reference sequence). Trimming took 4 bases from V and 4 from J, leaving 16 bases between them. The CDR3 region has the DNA TGTGCCTGGAATGGCGAGGGCAGGGCCTATGGCTACACCTTC. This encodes CAWNGEGRAYGYTF.

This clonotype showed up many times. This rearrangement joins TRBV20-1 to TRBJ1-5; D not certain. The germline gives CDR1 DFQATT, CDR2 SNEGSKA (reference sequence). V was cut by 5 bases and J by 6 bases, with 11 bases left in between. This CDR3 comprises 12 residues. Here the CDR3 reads CSAGLGSQPQHF. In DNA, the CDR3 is TGCAGTGCTGGGTTAGGGAGTCAGCCCCAGCATTTT.

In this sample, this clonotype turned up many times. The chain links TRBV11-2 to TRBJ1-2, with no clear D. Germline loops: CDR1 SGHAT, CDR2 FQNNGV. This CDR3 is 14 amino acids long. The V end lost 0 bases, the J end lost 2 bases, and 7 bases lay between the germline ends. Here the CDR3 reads CASSLEAGNYGYTF. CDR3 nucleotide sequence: TGTGCCAGCAGCTTAGAGGCGGGAAACTATGGCTACACCTTC.

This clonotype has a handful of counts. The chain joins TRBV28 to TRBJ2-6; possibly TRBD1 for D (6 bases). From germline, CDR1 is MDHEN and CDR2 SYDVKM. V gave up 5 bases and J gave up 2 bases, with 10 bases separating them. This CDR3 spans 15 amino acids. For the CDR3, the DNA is TGTGCCAGCAGTGACGAGGGGGCTGGGGCCAACGTCCTGACTTTC. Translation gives CASSDEGAGANVLTF.

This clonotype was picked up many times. Here the CDR3 reads CAISDSGTGGSEQYF. In nucleotides, the CDR3 is TGTGCCATCAGTGATTCGGGGACAGGGGGCTCCGAGCAGTACTTC. J is TRBJ2-7 and V is TRBV10-3; TRBD1 matches at 12 bases. CDR3 length equals 15 residues. The V segment lost 3 bases and the J segment 6 bases; nucleotides outside the gene matches: 6. CDR1 and CDR2 from the germline V gene are ENHRY and SYGVKD.

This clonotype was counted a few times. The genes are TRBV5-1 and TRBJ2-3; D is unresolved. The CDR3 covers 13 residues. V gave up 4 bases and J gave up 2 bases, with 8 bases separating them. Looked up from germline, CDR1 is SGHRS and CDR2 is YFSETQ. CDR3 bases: TGCGCCAGCAGCGGTTCCATCACAGATACGCAGTATTTT. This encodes CASSGSITDTQYF.

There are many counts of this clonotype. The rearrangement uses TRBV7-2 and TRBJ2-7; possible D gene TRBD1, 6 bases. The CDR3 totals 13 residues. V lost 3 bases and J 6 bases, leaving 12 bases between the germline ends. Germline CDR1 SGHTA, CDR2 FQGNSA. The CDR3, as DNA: TGTGCCAGCAGCTTGGGGCTCAGGGGCGAGCAGTACTTC. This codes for CASSLGLRGEQYF. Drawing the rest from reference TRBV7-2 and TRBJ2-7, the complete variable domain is GAGVSQSPSNKVTEKGKDVELRCDPISGHTALYWYRQSLGQGLEFLIYFQGNSAPDKSGLPSDRFSAERTGGSVSTLTIQRTQQEDSAVYLCASSLGLRGEQYFGPGTRLTVT.

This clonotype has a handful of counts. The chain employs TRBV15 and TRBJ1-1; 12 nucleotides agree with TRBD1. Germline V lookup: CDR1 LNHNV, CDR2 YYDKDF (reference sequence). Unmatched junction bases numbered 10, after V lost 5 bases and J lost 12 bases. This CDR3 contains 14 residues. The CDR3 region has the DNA TGTGCCACCAGCGGGACAGGGGGCATGGGGGGCTCTTTCTTT. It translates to CATSGTGGMGGSFF.

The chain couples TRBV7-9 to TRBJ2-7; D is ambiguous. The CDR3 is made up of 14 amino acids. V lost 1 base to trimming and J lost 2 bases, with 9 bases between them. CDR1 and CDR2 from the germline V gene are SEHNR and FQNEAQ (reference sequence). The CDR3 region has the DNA TGTGCCAGCAGCTTAGGTCTGGGGACCTACGAGCAGTACTTC. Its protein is CASSLGLGTYEQYF.

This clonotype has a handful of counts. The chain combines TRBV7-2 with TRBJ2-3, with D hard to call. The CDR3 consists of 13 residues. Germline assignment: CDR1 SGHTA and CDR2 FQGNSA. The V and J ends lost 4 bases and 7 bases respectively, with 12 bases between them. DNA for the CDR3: TGTGCCAGCAGCTCCGCCGAGACGAATACGCAGTATTTT. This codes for CASSSAETNTQYF. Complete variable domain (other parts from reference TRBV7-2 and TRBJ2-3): GAGVSQSPSNKVTEKGKDVELRCDPISGHTALYWYRQSLGQGLEFLIYFQGNSAPDKSGLPSDRFSAERTGGSVSTLTIQRTQQEDSAVYLCASSSAETNTQYFGPGTRLTVL.

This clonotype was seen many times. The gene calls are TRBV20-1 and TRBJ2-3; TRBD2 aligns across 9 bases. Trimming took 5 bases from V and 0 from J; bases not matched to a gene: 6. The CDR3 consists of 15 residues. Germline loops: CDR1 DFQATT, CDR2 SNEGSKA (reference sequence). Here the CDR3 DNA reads TGCAGTGCTTGGGCGGGAGGGCCTAGCACAGATACGCAGTATTTT. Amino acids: CSAWAGGPSTDTQYF.

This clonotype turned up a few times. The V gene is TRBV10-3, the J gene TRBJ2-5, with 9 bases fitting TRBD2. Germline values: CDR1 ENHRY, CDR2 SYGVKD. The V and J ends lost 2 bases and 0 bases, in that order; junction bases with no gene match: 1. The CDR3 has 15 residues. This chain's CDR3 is CAISEASGNQETQYF. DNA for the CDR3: TGTGCCATCAGTGAGGCTAGCGGGAACCAAGAGACCCAGTACTTC.

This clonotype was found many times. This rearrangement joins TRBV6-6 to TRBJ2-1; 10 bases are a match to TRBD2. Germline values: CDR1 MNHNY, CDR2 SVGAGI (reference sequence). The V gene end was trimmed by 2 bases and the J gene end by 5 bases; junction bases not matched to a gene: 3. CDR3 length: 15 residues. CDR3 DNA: TGTGCCAGCAGTTACCTCACTAGCGGGGACAATGAGCAGTTCTTC. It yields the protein CASSYLTSGDNEQFF.

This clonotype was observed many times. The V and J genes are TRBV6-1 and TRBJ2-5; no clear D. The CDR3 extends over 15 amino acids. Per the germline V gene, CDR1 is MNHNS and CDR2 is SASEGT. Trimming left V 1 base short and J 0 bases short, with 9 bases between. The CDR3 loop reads CASSEGQPYQETQYF. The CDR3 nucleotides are TGTGCCAGCAGTGAAGGGCAACCTTACCAAGAGACCCAGTACTTC.

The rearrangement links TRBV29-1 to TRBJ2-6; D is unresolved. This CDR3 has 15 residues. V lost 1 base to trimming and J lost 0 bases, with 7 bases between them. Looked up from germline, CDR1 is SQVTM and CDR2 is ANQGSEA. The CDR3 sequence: CSVEGQSSGANVLTF. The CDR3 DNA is TGCAGCGTTGAAGGTCAATCCTCTGGGGCCAACGTCCTGACTTTC.

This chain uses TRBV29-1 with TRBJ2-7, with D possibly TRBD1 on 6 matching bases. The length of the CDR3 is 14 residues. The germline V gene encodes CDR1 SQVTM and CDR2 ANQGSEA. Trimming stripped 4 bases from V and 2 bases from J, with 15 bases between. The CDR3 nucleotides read TGCAGCGTTGCCGCCGACAGGAGGCCCTACGAGCAGTACTTC. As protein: CSVAADRRPYEQYF.

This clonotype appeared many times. CDR3 sequence: CSAIREGLLYEQYF. In DNA, the CDR3 is TGCAGTGCTATCCGGGAGGGCCTTCTGTACGAGCAGTACTTC. The chain joins TRBV20-1 to TRBJ2-7, with 8 positions matching TRBD2. The CDR3 extends over 14 amino acids. J lost 4 bases, V lost 4 bases, and 9 bases had no gene match. Germline V lookup: CDR1 DFQATT, CDR2 SNEGSKA (reference sequence).

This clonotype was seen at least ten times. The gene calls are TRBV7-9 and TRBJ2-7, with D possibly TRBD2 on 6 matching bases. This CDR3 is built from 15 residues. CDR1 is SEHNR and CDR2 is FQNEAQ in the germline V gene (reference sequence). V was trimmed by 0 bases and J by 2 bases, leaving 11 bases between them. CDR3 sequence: CASSLAGGTAYEQYF. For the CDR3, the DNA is TGTGCCAGCAGCTTAGCTGGCGGGACCGCCTACGAGCAGTACTTC.

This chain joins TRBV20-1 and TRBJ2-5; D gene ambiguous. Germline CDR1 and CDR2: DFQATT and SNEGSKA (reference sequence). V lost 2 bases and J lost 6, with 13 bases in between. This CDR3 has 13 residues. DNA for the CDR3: TGCAGTGCTAGATATGTTTGGGTAAAGACCCAGTACTTC. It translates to CSARYVWVKTQYF.

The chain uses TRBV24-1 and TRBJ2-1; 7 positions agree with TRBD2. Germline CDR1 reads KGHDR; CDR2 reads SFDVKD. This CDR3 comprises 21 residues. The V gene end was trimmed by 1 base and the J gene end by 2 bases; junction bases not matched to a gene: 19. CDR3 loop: CATSDLPRASGILLAYNEQFF. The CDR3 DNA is TGTGCCACCAGTGATTTACCCCGGGCGAGCGGGATCCTTTTGGCCTACAATGAGCAGTTCTTC.

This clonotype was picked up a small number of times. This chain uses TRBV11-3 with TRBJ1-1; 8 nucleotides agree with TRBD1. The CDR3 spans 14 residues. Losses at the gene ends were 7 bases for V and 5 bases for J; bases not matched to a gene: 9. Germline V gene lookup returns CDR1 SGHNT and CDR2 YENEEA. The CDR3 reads CASKSQGARTEAFF. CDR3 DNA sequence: TGTGCCAGCAAAAGCCAGGGGGCGAGAACTGAAGCTTTCTTT.

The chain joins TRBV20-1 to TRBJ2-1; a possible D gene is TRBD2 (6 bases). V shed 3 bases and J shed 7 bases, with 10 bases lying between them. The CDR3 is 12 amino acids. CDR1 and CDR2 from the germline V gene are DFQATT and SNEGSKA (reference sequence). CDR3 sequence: CSASGAGNEQFF. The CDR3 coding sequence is TGCAGTGCTAGCGGGGCGGGGAATGAGCAGTTCTTC.